The next 31 T cell receptor beta chains were all read from a single sample in a study of CXCR3-negative and CXCR3-positive naive CD8 T cells. The libraries of TRB cDNA were prepared using 5' RACE with UMI labels. TCRdb re-called the 5' RACE reads; one entry per CDR3 protein, DNA not given. This sample lists around 140,000 distinct CDR3 sequences; its ten largest clones have under 0.5%. Sequencing was carried out using naive CXCR3- CD8+ T cells from blood. Subset: CD45RO-CCR7+CD27+CD95- naive CD8+ T cells lacking CXCR3 (TNR3-). The source is a human donor in good health. Some clones in this sample may be carry-over from other donors' samples.

V gene TRBV27 combines with J gene TRBJ2-5; the TCRdb call, TRBD1, lacks DNA for checking. The germline V gene has CDR1 MNHEY and CDR2 SMNVEV (reference sequence). CDR3 length equals 14 residues. The CDR3 sequence: CASGAGTVQETQYF.

The chain is built from TRBV12-3 or TRBV12-4 and TRBJ2-1; the TCRdb call, TRBD2, lacks DNA for checking. The CDR3 length is 16 residues. The CDR3 loop reads CASRTKGPTRVNEQFF.

This chain connects TRBV28 to TRBJ2-3; absent DNA, TCRdb's TRBD1 call cannot be checked. Germline V lookup: CDR1 MDHEN, CDR2 SYDVKM. This CDR3 comprises 17 residues. CDR3 sequence: CASSSPRRQGGTDTQYF.

The chain is built from TRBV20-1 and TRBJ2-5; TCRdb's D call, TRBD2, is unchecked because there is no DNA. In germline, CDR1 is DFQATT, CDR2 SNEGSKA (reference sequence). This CDR3 comprises 17 residues. CDR3 region: CSARDAPQREFQETQYF.

Measured by frequency, this clonotype is medium-sized (0.01 to 0.1%). The chain carries TRBV7-6 and TRBJ2-5; the D call from TCRdb, TRBD1, cannot be confirmed without DNA. This CDR3 region has 18 residues. Germline values: CDR1 SGHVS, CDR2 FNYEAQ. The chain's CDR3 is CASSSWDLTGRMTETQYF.

The V call is TRBV30, the J call TRBJ1-3. The CDR3 contains 13 residues. Per germline, CDR1 GTSNPN and CDR2 SVGIG (reference sequence). CDR3 sequence: CAWRGDTGNTIYF.

V and J are TRBV29-1 and TRBJ2-3; checking the TCRdb D call of TRBD1 is not possible without DNA. Germline V gives CDR1 SQVTM, CDR2 ANQGSEA. CDR3 size: 14 residues. The CDR3 sequence is CSVGDLGVTDTQYF.

The V and J genes are TRBV3-1 and TRBJ1-1; TCRdb returns TRBD1, unconfirmable since there is no DNA. Germline-derived CDR1 and CDR2 are LGHDT and YNNKEL (reference sequence). The CDR3 has 14 residues. CDR3 sequence reads: CASSQGGMNTEAFF.

This sequence joins TRBV29-1 and TRBJ1-1; TCRdb indicates TRBD1, and absent DNA this call remains unverified. CDR1 SQVTM and CDR2 ANQGSEA come from the germline V gene. This CDR3 has 11 amino acids. The CDR3 sequence: CSARGETEAFF.

The chain recombines TRBV28 with TRBJ2-5. CDR1 MDHEN and CDR2 SYDVKM come from the germline V gene. CDR3 length equals 12 residues. CDR3: CASSLIQETQYF.

The CDR3 is CASSFGDSPNQPQHF. The V gene is TRBV12-3 or TRBV12-4, the J gene TRBJ1-5; the TRBD1 assignment by TCRdb is unverifiable without DNA. This CDR3 has 15 amino acids.

The gene calls are TRBV12-3 or TRBV12-4 and TRBJ2-1; TCRdb returns TRBD2, unconfirmable since there is no DNA. CDR3 size: 15 residues. The CDR3 spells CATADLSVVYNEQFF.

The chain carries TRBV28 and TRBJ2-1; the TCRdb D gene call, TRBD1, has no DNA to confirm it. There are 14 residues in the CDR3. CDR1 MDHEN and CDR2 SYDVKM come from the germline V gene. The CDR3 sequence: CASSPGTIYNEQFF.

The J gene is TRBJ2-3, the V gene TRBV3-1; TCRdb's assignment of TRBD2 cannot be checked, as there is no DNA. This CDR3 is built from 18 residues. Germline V gene data show CDR1 as LGHDT and CDR2 as YNNKEL (reference sequence). The CDR3 reads CASSQDRFASGNADTQYF.

The chain couples TRBV13 to TRBJ2-4; absent DNA, TCRdb's TRBD2 call cannot be checked. The CDR3 has 14 amino acids. Germline V gene data show CDR1 as PRHDT and CDR2 as FYEKMQ (reference sequence). CDR3 in amino acids: CASSGALARNIQYF.

The chain links TRBV7-2 to TRBJ2-7; TCRdb reports TRBD1, a call that lacks DNA to check it against. CDR1 SGHTA and CDR2 FQGNSA come from the germline V gene. The CDR3 spans 15 residues. CDR3 residues: CASSKGGGPTYEQYF. The variable domain in full, with the rest retrieved from reference TRBV7-2 and TRBJ2-7, is GAGVSQSPSNKVTEKGKDVELRCDPISGHTALYWYRQSLGQGLEFLIYFQGNSAPDKSGLPSDRFSAERTGGSVSTLTIQRTQQEDSAVYLCASSKGGGPTYEQYFGPGTRLTVT.

The rearrangement uses TRBV5-6 and TRBJ2-2. CDR1 is SGHDT and CDR2 is YYEEEE in the germline V gene. The CDR3 totals 15 residues. CDR3 sequence: CASSLAGVGVGELFF. The variable domain in full, completed from reference TRBV5-6 and TRBJ2-2, reads DAGVTQSPTHLIKTRGQQVTLRCSPKSGHDTVSWYQQALGQGPQFIFQYYEEEERQRGNFPDRFSGHQFPNYSSELNVNALLLGDSALYLCASSLAGVGVGELFFGEGSRLTVL.

The chain carries TRBV4-1 and TRBJ2-3; without DNA, the TCRdb call of TRBD2 cannot be checked. The CDR3 is made up of 15 amino acids. From germline, CDR1 is MGHRA and CDR2 YSYEKL. CDR3 sequence: CASSQVKRFTDTQYF.

The chain links TRBV28 to TRBJ2-5. Per the germline V gene, CDR1 is MDHEN and CDR2 is SYDVKM. The CDR3 is 15 residues long. This CDR3 reads CASSSAEKLPETQYF. The full variable domain, in which reference TRBV28 and TRBJ2-5 provide the parts outside the CDR3, is DVKVTQSSRYLVKRTGEKVFLECVQDMDHENMFWYRQDPGLGLRLIYFSYDVKMKEKGDIPEGYSVSREKKERFSLILESASTNQTSMYLCASSSAEKLPETQYFGPGTRLLVL.

The CDR3 loop is CASSFLELSGELFF. The chain employs TRBV7-2 and TRBJ2-2. This CDR3 is 14 amino acids long. The germline V gene has CDR1 SGHTA and CDR2 FQGNSA.

The chain links TRBV4-2 to TRBJ1-2; the TRBD1 assignment by TCRdb is unverifiable without DNA. In germline, CDR1 is LGHNA, CDR2 YNFKEQ. The length of the CDR3 is 15 residues. CDR3 sequence reads: CASSQFREQGGGYTF.

The chain links TRBV13 to TRBJ2-7; TCRdb selects TRBD2, and the lack of DNA leaves this call unchecked. Per germline, CDR1 PRHDT and CDR2 FYEKMQ (reference sequence). The CDR3 extends over 15 amino acids. CDR3: CASSYRSGGTYEQYF.

The chain's CDR3 is CASSSRGGSALLDEQYF. V gene TRBV12-3 or TRBV12-4 combines with J gene TRBJ2-7; TCRdb lists TRBD2, though no DNA is available to test this call. This CDR3 comprises 17 residues.

The chain combines TRBV6-2 or TRBV6-3 with TRBJ2-7; TCRdb indicates TRBD1, and absent DNA this call remains unverified. In germline, CDR1 is MNHEY, CDR2 SVGEGT. This CDR3 contains 16 residues. CDR3: CASSYSRDTLTYEQYF.

The gene calls are TRBV12-3 or TRBV12-4 and TRBJ2-3; without DNA, the TCRdb call of TRBD2 cannot be checked. This CDR3 spans 15 amino acids. CDR3 loop: CASSTTSGVVNTQYF.

V gene TRBV9 combines with J gene TRBJ2-3; TCRdb's D call, TRBD2, is unchecked because there is no DNA. The CDR3 is 16 residues long. In germline, CDR1 is SGDLS, CDR2 YYNGEE. CDR3 protein: CASSVHGGGPGDTQYF.

The chain has TRBV6-2 or TRBV6-3 and TRBJ2-7; TCRdb lists TRBD2, though no DNA is available to test this call. The V gene's germline CDR1 is MNHEY and CDR2 SVGEGT. The CDR3 spans 15 residues. CDR3 amino acids: CASSFFGGGAYEQYF.

The chain joins TRBV6-2 or TRBV6-3 to TRBJ2-7; TCRdb's D call of TRBD1 is untestable without DNA. Germline lookup yields CDR1 MNHEY and CDR2 SVGEGT. The CDR3 is made up of 14 amino acids. The CDR3 loop reads CASSPTGTVYEQYF.

The rearrangement links TRBV12-3 or TRBV12-4 to TRBJ2-1; checking the TCRdb D call of TRBD2 is not possible without DNA. The CDR3 contains 16 residues. The CDR3 loop is CASKKVDRSPPNEQFF.

The chain recombines TRBV13 with TRBJ1-2. CDR1 is PRHDT, CDR2 FYEKMQ, per germline (reference sequence). The CDR3 runs 13 residues. Here the CDR3 reads CASSLQEANGYTF.

The chain recombines TRBV29-1 with TRBJ2-5; TCRdb calls TRBD2, which cannot be checked without DNA. The germline CDR1 and CDR2 sequences are SQVTM and ANQGSEA. The CDR3 is 15 residues long. CDR3 sequence reads: CSGHVAGGHQETQYF.